The 25 T cell receptor beta chains presented below share a single source sample, sequenced in a study of hypomethylating agent response in myelodysplastic syndrome. Clones were sequenced by immunoSEQ multiplex PCR, and TCRdb holds only the in-frame ones, with some missing. Altogether several thousand clones are present, 87% being singletons, with the ten largest covering 15%. Sequencing was performed on bone marrow, taken before or after starting hypomethylating agent treatment for myelodysplastic syndrome (not recorded which). All receptors derive from a human donor with myelodysplastic syndrome.

The rearrangement joins TRBV12-5 to TRBJ2-5; 13 bases are a match to TRBD2. Germline CDR1 reads LGHNT; CDR2 reads FRNRAP. This CDR3 is built from 15 residues. As DNA, the CDR3 is TGTGCCAGCGTAATGGGACTAGCGGGGATGGAGACCCAGTACTTC. Residues: CASVMGLAGMETQYF.

The rearrangement joins TRBV30 to TRBJ1-2, with 9 bases identical to TRBD1. The CDR3 has 17 residues. The germline V gene has CDR1 GTSNPN and CDR2 SVGIG (reference sequence). The V gene end was trimmed by 3 bases and the J gene end by 3 bases; junction bases not matched to a gene: 14. CDR3 sequence: CAWSRMGTGYSDYGYTF. CDR3 in DNA: TGTGCCTGGAGCCGGATGGGGACAGGGTACTCGGACTATGGCTACACCTTC.

The chain carries TRBV4-2 and TRBJ2-3; D might be TRBD2 (5 bases). V was pared by 1 base and J by 4 bases, with 9 bases between. Germline V gives CDR1 LGHNA, CDR2 YNFKEQ. The CDR3 length is 14 residues. The CDR3 nucleotides are TGTGCCAGCAGCCAAGGGGAGAGCCCAGATACGCAGTATTTT. It translates to CASSQGESPDTQYF.

The chain uses TRBV30 and TRBJ2-7; D uncertain. V lost 1 base and J lost 2, with 9 bases in between. The CDR3 runs to 13 residues. Germline assignment: CDR1 GTSNPN and CDR2 SVGIG (reference sequence). The chain's CDR3 is CAWSEDGPYEQYF. Here the CDR3 DNA reads TGTGCCTGGAGTGAGGACGGACCCTACGAGCAGTACTTC. Supplemented by reference TRBV30 and TRBJ2-7, the full variable domain reads SQTIHQWPATLVQPVGSPLSLECTVEGTSNPNLYWYRQAAGRGLQLLFYSVGIGQISSEVPQNLSASRPQDRQFILSSKKLLLSDSGFYLCAWSEDGPYEQYFGPGTRLTVT.

This chain's CDR3 is CAVRRGARGGEKLFF. In DNA form, the CDR3 reads TGTGCCGTCCGACGGGGGGCGAGGGGCGGTGAAAAACTGTTTTTT. The rearrangement uses TRBV7-9 and TRBJ1-4; the D gene is possibly TRBD1 (6 bases). The V end lost 11 bases, the J end lost 7 bases, and 23 bases lay between the germline ends. The CDR3 is 15 residues long. The germline V gene encodes CDR1 SEHNR and CDR2 FQNEAQ (reference sequence).

The rearrangement joins TRBV18 to TRBJ2-1; D not resolved. This CDR3 is built from 16 residues. Germline loops: CDR1 KGHSH, CDR2 LQKENI. Deletions cut 5 bases from V and 1 base from J, with 15 bases between. CDR3 residues: CASSDRVPISYNEQFF. In nucleotides, the CDR3 is TGTGCCAGCTCAGACCGCGTGCCTATATCCTACAATGAGCAGTTCTTC.

This rearrangement joins TRBV4-2 to TRBJ2-7, with TRBD1 matching over 10 bases. The germline V gene encodes CDR1 LGHNA and CDR2 YNFKEQ. The junction had 8 bases not matched to a gene; V was cut back by 5 bases and J by 4 bases. The CDR3 runs 15 residues. The CDR3 loop reads CASSTRGQGLYEQYF. The CDR3 nucleotides read TGTGCCAGCAGCACCCGGGGACAGGGGCTTTACGAGCAGTACTTC.

CDR3 protein: CATSRDTGETQYF. Here the CDR3 DNA reads TGTGCCACCAGCAGAGATACGGGGGAGACCCAGTACTTC. The chain links TRBV15 to TRBJ2-5; possibly TRBD2 for D (5 bases). The CDR3 length is 13 residues. The germline V and J ends were trimmed by 0 bases and 5 bases, with 7 bases remaining between them. Germline CDR1 is LNHNV and CDR2 is YYDKDF (reference sequence).

The chain links TRBV19 to TRBJ2-3, with 7 bases identical to TRBD2. J lost 0 bases, V lost 9 bases, and 6 bases had no gene match. The germline V gene encodes CDR1 LNHDA and CDR2 SQIVND (reference sequence). The CDR3 runs to 14 residues. The CDR3 bases are TGTGCCAGCGCGAGCGGGACCAGCACAGATACGCAGTATTTT. Translation gives CASASGTSTDTQYF. The variable domain in full, completed from reference TRBV19 and TRBJ2-3, reads DGGITQSPKYLFRKEGQNVTLSCEQNLNHDAMYWYRQDPGQGLRLIYYSQIVNDFQKGDIAEGYSVSREKKESFPLTVTSAQKNPTAFYLCASASGTSTDTQYFGPGTRLTVL.

Here the CDR3 DNA reads TGCGCCAGCAGCCTCCAGCGGGGCCTAACAGATACGCAGTATTTT. It is translated as CASSLQRGLTDTQYF. V and J are TRBV4-3 and TRBJ2-3; 7 bases align to TRBD2. Trimming took 4 bases from V and 3 from J; bases not matched to a gene: 7. The CDR3 consists of 15 residues. CDR1 is LGHNA, CDR2 YSLEER, per germline.

This clone was detected a few times. The chain is built from TRBV18 and TRBJ2-2; TRBD2 matches at 7 bases. The germline gives CDR1 KGHSH, CDR2 LQKENI. V dropped 1 base and J dropped 6; count of bases not matched to a gene: 5. The CDR3 spans 15 residues. The CDR3 DNA is TGTGCCAGCTCACCACTCAACGGACTAGCCGGGGAGCTGTTTTTT. Translation gives CASSPLNGLAGELFF.

For the CDR3, the DNA is TGTGCCAGCAGTAGGGGTGTTGAAGCTTTCTTT. Translating gives CASSRGVEAFF. This chain uses TRBV6-1 with TRBJ1-1; tentatively, D is TRBD1 (5 bases). Germline V gene sequence: CDR1 MNHNS, CDR2 SASEGT. The CDR3 totals 11 residues. The germline V and J ends were trimmed by 5 bases and 7 bases, with 8 bases remaining between them.

This chain links TRBV5-6 with TRBJ1-5; 7 positions match TRBD1. The CDR3 length is 17 residues. CDR1 and CDR2 (germline): SGHDT, YYEEEE. V was clipped by 2 bases and J by 1 base; unmatched bases: 9. The CDR3 nucleotides read TGTGCCAGCAGCTTCAGGGGGGATCGGGGAAGCAATCAGCCCCAGCATTTT. Translated, it gives CASSFRGDRGSNQPQHF.

The V call is TRBV5-3, the J call TRBJ2-7; the match to TRBD1 covers 7 bases. TRBV5-3 is flagged as an ORF with uncertain function. The junction had 17 bases not matched to a gene; V was cut back by 5 bases and J by 6 bases. There are 16 residues in the CDR3. The CDR3 loop is CARSRHQDRILPEQYV. CDR3 DNA sequence: TGTGCCAGAAGTCGCCACCAGGACAGGATTCTTCCCGAGCAGTACGTC.

This chain connects TRBV21-1 to TRBJ2-3; TRBD1, the table's D call, was not compared with the DNA. TRBV21-1 is designated a pseudogene. The CDR3 spans 16 residues. The CDR3 loop is CASSKGDRGSTDTQYF. The CDR3 coding sequence is TGTGCCAGCAGCAAAGGGGACAGGGGGAGCACAGATACGCAGTATTTT.

This clone was seen more than once but under ten times. This rearrangement joins TRBV7-9 to TRBJ1-1; D is unclear. The germline V gene encodes CDR1 SEHNR and CDR2 FQNEAQ (reference sequence). The CDR3 spans 12 residues. The V end lost 2 bases, the J end lost 7 bases, and 8 bases lay between the germline ends. CDR3 in amino acids: CASSLKPGEAFF. The CDR3 DNA reads TGTGCCAGCAGCTTAAAGCCAGGTGAAGCTTTCTTT.

The genes are TRBV5-1 and TRBJ1-1; 7 bases align to TRBD1. V was pared by 3 bases and J by 4 bases, with 15 bases of the junction left unmatched. The germline gives CDR1 SGHRS, CDR2 YFSETQ. The CDR3 loop spans 17 amino acids. The CDR3 spells CASSSRPTGNAGTEAFF. CDR3 nucleotides: TGCGCCAGCAGCTCGCGGCCGACAGGGAATGCGGGCACTGAAGCTTTCTTT.

This clone was seen just once. The chain is built from TRBV7-2 and TRBJ2-3, with D unresolved. V was trimmed by 5 bases and J by 5 bases, leaving 8 bases between them. The CDR3 is 12 amino acids. Germline V gene sequence: CDR1 SGHTA, CDR2 FQGNSA. The CDR3 sequence: CASSPWVDTQYF. CDR3 sequence (DNA): TGTGCCAGCAGCCCGTGGGTAGATACGCAGTATTTT.

The chain carries TRBV10-1 and TRBJ2-6; no reliable D call. Trimming took off 5 bases at V and 0 bases at J, with 8 bases between the two ends. The CDR3 sequence is 15 residues long. In germline, CDR1 is WNHNN, CDR2 SYGVQD (reference sequence). CDR3 DNA sequence: TGCGCCAGCAGTCGGGCCCGCTCTGGGGCCAACGTCCTGACTTTC. Translating gives CASSRARSGANVLTF.

V gene TRBV18 combines with J gene TRBJ2-5, with D possibly being TRBD1 (6 bases). V gave up 3 bases and J gave up 1 base, with 15 bases separating them. The CDR3 runs 16 residues. Per germline, CDR1 KGHSH and CDR2 LQKENI. This CDR3 is CASSPNMDSRQETQYF. Here the CDR3 DNA reads TGTGCCAGCTCACCGAATATGGACAGTCGCCAAGAGACCCAGTACTTC.

This clone was observed a handful of times. This chain uses TRBV19 with TRBJ1-1; D ambiguous. With 8 bases removed from V and 2 bases from J, the gap between germline ends came to 3 bases. The CDR3 is 10 residues long. CDR1 is LNHDA, CDR2 SQIVND, per germline (reference sequence). CDR3 residues: CASSNTEAFF. The DNA of the CDR3 is TGTGCCAGTTCTAACACTGAAGCTTTCTTT. The whole variable domain, filled in from reference TRBV19 and TRBJ1-1, reads DGGITQSPKYLFRKEGQNVTLSCEQNLNHDAMYWYRQDPGQGLRLIYYSQIVNDFQKGDIAEGYSVSREKKESFPLTVTSAQKNPTAFYLCASSNTEAFFGQGTRLTVV.

The count of this clone is one. This chain joins TRBV23-1 and TRBJ1-5; no clear D. TRBV23-1 is recorded as an ORF, its role being uncertain. The CDR3 totals 17 residues. V lost 4 bases and J 5 bases, leaving 21 bases between the germline ends. CDR3 loop: CASSPPRSPQQYQPQHF. The CDR3 bases are TGCGCCAGCAGTCCCCCCCGGAGTCCACAGCAGTATCAGCCCCAGCATTTT.

This clone was seen more than once but under ten times. This sequence joins TRBV6-1 and TRBJ1-2; D perhaps matches TRBD1 (6 bases). Germline assignment: CDR1 MNHNS and CDR2 SASEGT. The CDR3 totals 15 residues. V lost 5 bases and J 8 bases, leaving 21 bases between the germline ends. CDR3 in DNA: TGTGCCAGCAGTCGTGAATACAGGGCTGCTAGCGGCTACACCTTC. The encoded protein is CASSREYRAASGYTF.

V gene TRBV13 combines with J gene TRBJ1-2; D not resolved. The CDR3 loop spans 14 amino acids. Germline lookup yields CDR1 PRHDT and CDR2 FYEKMQ (reference sequence). With 0 bases removed from V and 7 bases from J, the gap between germline ends came to 12 bases. DNA of the CDR3: TGTGCCAGCAGCTTAGGTACAGTATCTGGTGGCTACACCTTC. Amino acids: CASSLGTVSGGYTF.

The chain is built from TRBV4-1 and TRBJ1-2; 9 bases map to TRBD1. Per germline, CDR1 MGHRA and CDR2 YSYEKL. V lost 0 bases, J lost 5 bases, and 4 bases stayed unmatched. CDR3 size: 15 residues. CDR3 bases: TGCGCCAGCAGCCAAGAGTCAGGGACAGGGTATGGCTACACCTTC. Its protein product is CASSQESGTGYGYTF.